This T cell receptor (beta chain) was obtained from a study of early T cells in non-severe SARS-CoV-2 infection. Looking at the study overall: Sequencing input comprised bulk RNA from unsorted whole blood; chain pairing was not available. Study-level points and caveats: VDJdb-based annotation leaned toward anti-spike CD8 responses and missed private and CD4 specificities.

This clonotype was seen repeatedly, ten times or more. Antigen specificity is unknown. Individual cDNA molecules each received unique molecular identifiers attached to them. MiXCR was run by TCRdb on the 5' RACE reads, yielding one entry per CDR3 protein. Here the sample spans 98,000 or so distinct CDR3 sequences, 12% being singletons. Germline V gene sequence: CDR1 DFQATT, CDR2 SNEGSKA (reference sequence). CDR3 length: 16 amino acids. Trimming pared 3 bases from V and 0 bases from J, leaving 16 bases between. The gene calls are TRBV20-1 and TRBJ2-3; D gene ambiguous. The source material was whole blood. The sequence came from an adult who was a healthcare worker with PCR-confirmed SARS-CoV-2 infection or an uninfected control (not recorded which). As DNA, the CDR3 is TGCAGTGCTAGTTCTTTGTCTACCCCTAGCACAGATACGCAGTATTTT. Translating it yields CSASSLSTPSTDTQYF.